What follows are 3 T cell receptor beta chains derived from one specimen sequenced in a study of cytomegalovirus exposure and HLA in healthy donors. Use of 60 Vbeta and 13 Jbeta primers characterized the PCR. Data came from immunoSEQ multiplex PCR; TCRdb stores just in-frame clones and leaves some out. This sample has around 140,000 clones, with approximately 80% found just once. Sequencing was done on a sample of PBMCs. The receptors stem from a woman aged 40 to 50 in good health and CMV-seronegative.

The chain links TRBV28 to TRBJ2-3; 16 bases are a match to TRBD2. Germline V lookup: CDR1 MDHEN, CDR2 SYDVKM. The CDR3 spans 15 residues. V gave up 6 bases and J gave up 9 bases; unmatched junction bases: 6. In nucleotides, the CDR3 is TGTGCCAGCAGGGACGGGACTAGCGGGAGGGACACGCAGTATTTT. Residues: CASRDGTSGRDTQYF.

The CDR3 DNA reads as TGTGCCAGTAGCCCGACGGGGACTCTATCCTCCACAGATACGCAGTATTTT. Protein product: CASSPTGTLSSTDTQYF. This chain connects TRBV19 to TRBJ2-3, with a tentative D call TRBD2 (6 bases). This CDR3 spans 17 amino acids. The V gene lost 6 bases and the J gene lost 2 bases, with 21 bases spanning the gap. CDR1 and CDR2 (germline): LNHDA, SQIVND (reference sequence).

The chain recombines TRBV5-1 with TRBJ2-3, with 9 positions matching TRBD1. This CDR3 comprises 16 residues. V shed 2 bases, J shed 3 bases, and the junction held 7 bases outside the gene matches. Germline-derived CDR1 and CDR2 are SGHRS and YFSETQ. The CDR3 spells CASSLPGTGTTDTQYF. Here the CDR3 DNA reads TGCGCCAGCAGCTTACCCGGGACAGGGACTACAGATACGCAGTATTTT.